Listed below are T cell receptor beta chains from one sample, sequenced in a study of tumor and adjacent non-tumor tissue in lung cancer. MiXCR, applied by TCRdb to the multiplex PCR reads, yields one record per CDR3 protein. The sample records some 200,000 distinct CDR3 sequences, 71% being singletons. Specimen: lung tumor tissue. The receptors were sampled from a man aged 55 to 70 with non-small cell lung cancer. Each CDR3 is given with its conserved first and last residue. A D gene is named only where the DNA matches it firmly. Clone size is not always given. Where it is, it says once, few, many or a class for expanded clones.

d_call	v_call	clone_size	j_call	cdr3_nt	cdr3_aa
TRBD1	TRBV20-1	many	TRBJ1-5	TGCAGTGCTAGAGACCTGGACAGGGGGGACTATCAGCCCCAGCATTTT	CSARDLDRGDYQPQHF
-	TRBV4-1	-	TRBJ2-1	TGCGCCAGCAGCCAAGATCTGCAGGGTCACTCCTACAATGAGCAGCTCTTC	CASSQDLQGHSYNEQLF
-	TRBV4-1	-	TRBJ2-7	TGCGCCAGCAGCCAAGAAGCGGCACGGCAGTACTTC	CASSQEAARQYF
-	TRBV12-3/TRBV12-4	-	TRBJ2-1	TGTGCCAGCAGTTTAATGGGGACGGACAATGAGCGGTTCTTC	CASSLMGTDNERFF
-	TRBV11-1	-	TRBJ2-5	TGTGCCAGCAACTACGGAGGGCAGGTTCAAGAGATCCAGTACTTC	CASNYGGQVQEIQYF
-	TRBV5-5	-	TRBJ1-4	TGTGCCAGTAGCGAGCTTATGAAGGCTCGGGATCTGTTTTTT	CASSELMKARDLFF
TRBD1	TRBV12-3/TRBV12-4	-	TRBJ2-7	TGTGCCAACAGTTTATTTTTCGGACAGGGTAGGAACAAGCAGTACTTC	CANSLFFGQGRNKQYF
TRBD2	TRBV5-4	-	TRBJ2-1	TGTGCCAGCACGGGGACTAGCGGATCCTACAATAAGCAGTTCTTC	CASTGTSGSYNKQFF
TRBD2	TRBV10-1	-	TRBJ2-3	TGCGCCAGCAGTGAGTCGCAGACTAGCGATACGGGTACAGATACGCACTATTTT	CASSESQTSDTGTDTHYF
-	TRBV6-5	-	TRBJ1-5	TGTGCCAGCATCACCAGCACAGGGTCGATTAATGGCAGCAATCAGCCCCAACATTTT	CASITSTGSINGSNQPQHF
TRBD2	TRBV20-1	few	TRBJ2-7	TGCAGTGCTAGTGGGGGGGTAGCAGACTACGAGCAGTACTTC	CSASGGVADYEQYF
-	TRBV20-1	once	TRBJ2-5	TGCAATGTAGGGACCGCAGAGACCCAGTACTTC	CNVGTAETQYF
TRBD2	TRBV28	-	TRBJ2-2	TGTGCCAGCAGCCTCACTAGCGGGAGAATCGGGGAGCTGTTTTTT	CASSLTSGRIGELFF
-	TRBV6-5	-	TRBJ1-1	TGTGCCAGCATCTCCCTTCTTGGCACTGAAGCTTTCTTT	CASISLLGTEAFF
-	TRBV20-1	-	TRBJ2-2	TGCCGTGCTAGAGTAATTCGCCCGGGGAGTACGGGGGAGCTGTTTTTT	CRARVIRPGSTGELFF
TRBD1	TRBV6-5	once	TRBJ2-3	TGTGTCAGCAGGCTTGTCCCGGGACAGTCCGATACGCACTATTTT	CVSRLVPGQSDTHYF
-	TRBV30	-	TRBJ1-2	TGTGCCTGGAGTGCACATGGGGGCTTCACCTTC	CAWSAHGGFTF
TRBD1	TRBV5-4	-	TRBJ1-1	TGTGCCAGCAGCGCTACAGGGGTGCGTGCTGTGGCTTTCTTT	CASSATGVRAVAFF
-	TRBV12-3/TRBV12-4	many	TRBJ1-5	TGTGCCAGCAGTTTGGGCAATCAGCCCCAGCATTTT	CASSLGNQPQHF
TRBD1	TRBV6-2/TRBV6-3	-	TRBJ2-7	TGTGCCAGCAGTAAACGGACAGGGAAGGACGAGCAGTACTTC	CASSKRTGKDEQYF
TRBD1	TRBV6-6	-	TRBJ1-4	TGTGCCAGCAGTTACCGACAGGGGGCTAATGAAAAACTGTTTTTT	CASSYRQGANEKLFF
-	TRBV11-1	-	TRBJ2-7	TGTGCCAGGAGCCGGCATACTAACACCCAGGGGGAGCAGTACTTC	CARSRHTNTQGEQYF
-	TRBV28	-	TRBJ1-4	TGTGCCAGCAGTTTTAACCAACAGTACTGGAACGGACTGTTTTTT	CASSFNQQYWNGLFF
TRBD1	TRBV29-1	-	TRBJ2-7	TGCAGCGTTGTGGACAGGGTCCTCTACGAACAGTACTTC	CSVVDRVLYEQYF
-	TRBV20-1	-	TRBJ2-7	TGCAGTGCTAGAGTAGGAGCCTCCCGCGACGAGCAGTACTTC	CSARVGASRDEQYF
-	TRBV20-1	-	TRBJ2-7	TGCAGTGCAAGGATGGGCCAGGTCGGGTACGAGCAGTACTTC	CSARMGQVGYEQYF
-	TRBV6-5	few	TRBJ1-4	TGTGCCAGTAGTTACTCACAGCGGCGGCTTTTTGAAAAACTTTTTTTT	CASSYSQRRLFEKLFF